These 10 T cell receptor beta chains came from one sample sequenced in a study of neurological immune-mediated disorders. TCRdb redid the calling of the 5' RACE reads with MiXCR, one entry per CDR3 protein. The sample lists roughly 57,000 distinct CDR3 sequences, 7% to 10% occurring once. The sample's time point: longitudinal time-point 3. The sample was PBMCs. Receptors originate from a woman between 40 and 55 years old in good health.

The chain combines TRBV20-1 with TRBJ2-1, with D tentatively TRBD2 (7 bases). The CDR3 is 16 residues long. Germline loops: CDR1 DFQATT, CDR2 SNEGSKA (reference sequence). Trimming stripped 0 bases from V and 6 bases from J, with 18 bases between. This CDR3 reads CSARDDGGPVGNEQFF. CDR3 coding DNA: TGCAGTGCTAGAGATGACGGGGGGCCAGTGGGCAATGAGCAGTTCTTC.

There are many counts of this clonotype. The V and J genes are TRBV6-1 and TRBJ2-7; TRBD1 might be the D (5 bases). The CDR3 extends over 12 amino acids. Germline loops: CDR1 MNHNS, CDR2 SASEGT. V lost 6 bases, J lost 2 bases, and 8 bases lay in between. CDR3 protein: CASRGLPYEQYF. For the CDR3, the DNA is TGTGCCAGCAGGGGGCTACCCTACGAGCAGTACTTC.

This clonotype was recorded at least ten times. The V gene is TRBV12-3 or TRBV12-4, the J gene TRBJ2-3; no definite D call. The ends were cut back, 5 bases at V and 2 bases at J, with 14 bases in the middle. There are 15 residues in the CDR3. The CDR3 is CASSQFSASTDTQYF. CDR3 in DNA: TGTGCCAGCAGTCAATTCAGTGCTTCCACAGATACGCAGTATTTT.

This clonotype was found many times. The DNA of the CDR3 is TGTGCCAGCAGCCGACTAGCGGGTTCAGATACGCAGTATTTT. Its translation is CASSRLAGSDTQYF. The chain recombines TRBV12-3 or TRBV12-4 with TRBJ2-3; 10 bases map to TRBD2. The CDR3 length is 14 residues. Trimming removed 6 bases from V and 4 bases from J; junction bases left unmatched: 4.

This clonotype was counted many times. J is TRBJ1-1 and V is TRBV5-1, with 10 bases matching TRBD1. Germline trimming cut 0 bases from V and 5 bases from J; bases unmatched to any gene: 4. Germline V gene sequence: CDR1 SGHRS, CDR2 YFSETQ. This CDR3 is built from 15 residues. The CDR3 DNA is TGCGCCAGCAGCTTGGCCGACAGGGGGCTGACTGAAGCTTTCTTT. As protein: CASSLADRGLTEAFF.

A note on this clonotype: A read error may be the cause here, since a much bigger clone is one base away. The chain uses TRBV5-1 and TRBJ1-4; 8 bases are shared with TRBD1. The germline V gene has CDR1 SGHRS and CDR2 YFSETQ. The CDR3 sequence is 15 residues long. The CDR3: CANSLYRGDNEKLFF. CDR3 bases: TGCGCCAACAGCTTGTACAGGGGGGATAATGAAAAACTGTTTTTT.

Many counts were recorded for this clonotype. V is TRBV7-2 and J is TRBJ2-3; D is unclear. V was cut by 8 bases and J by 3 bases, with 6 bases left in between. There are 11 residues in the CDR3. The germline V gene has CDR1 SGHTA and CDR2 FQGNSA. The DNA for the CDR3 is TGTGCCAGCTCCGTTACAGATACGCAGTATTTT. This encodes CASSVTDTQYF.

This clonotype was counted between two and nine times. Here the CDR3 DNA reads TGTGCCAGCAGCCAAGCTCCCACAGATACGCAGTATTTT. This sequence encodes CASSQAPTDTQYF. The chain carries TRBV14 and TRBJ2-3; D remains ambiguous. Trimming removed 1 base from V and 2 bases from J, with 4 bases in between. From germline, CDR1 is SGHDN and CDR2 FVKESK. CDR3 length: 13 amino acids.

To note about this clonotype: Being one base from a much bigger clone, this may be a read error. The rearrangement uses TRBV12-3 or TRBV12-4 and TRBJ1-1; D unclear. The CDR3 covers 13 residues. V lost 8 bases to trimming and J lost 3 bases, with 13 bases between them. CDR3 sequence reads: CASAARKDTEAFF. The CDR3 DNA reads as TGTGCCAGCGCCGCCCGAAAGGACACTGAAGCTTTCTTT.

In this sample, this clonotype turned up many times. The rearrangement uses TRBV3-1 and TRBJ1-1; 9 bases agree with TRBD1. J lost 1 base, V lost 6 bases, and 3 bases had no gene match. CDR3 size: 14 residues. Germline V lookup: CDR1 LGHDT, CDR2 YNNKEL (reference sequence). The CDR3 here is CASRGTGPNTEAFF. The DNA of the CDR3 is TGTGCCAGCAGGGGGACAGGGCCGAACACTGAAGCTTTCTTT.